The present T cell receptor (beta chain) was sequenced within a study of neurological immune-mediated disorders. This clonotype was recorded at least ten times. With 10-nucleotide random UMIs included, cDNA was synthesized by 5'RACE. TCRdb used MiXCR to reprocess the 5' RACE reads, holding one entry per CDR3 protein. The data contain 85,000 to 100,000 distinct CDR3 sequences, 3.5% to 4% of them seen just once; the ten biggest clones take up roughly 6%. The source is a woman aged 18-29 years with multiple sclerosis. Sequencing was performed on PBMCs.

CDR3 residues: CASSLDPGNEKLFF. The CDR3 region has the DNA TGTGCCAGCAGCTTGGATCCGGGAAATGAAAAACTGTTTTTT. The V gene is TRBV5-6, the J gene TRBJ1-4; D is uncertain. CDR1 is SGHDT, CDR2 YYEEEE, per germline. V lost 0 bases, J lost 5 bases, and 8 bases lay in between. The CDR3 length is 14 residues.